One sample yielded the 9 T cell receptor beta chains listed below, sequenced in a study of OX40 agonist ivuxolimab in advanced cancers. The table came from immunoSEQ multiplex PCR; TCRdb's copy has only in-frame clones and leaves some out. The sample includes tens of thousands of clones, approximately 90% of them seen just once. The material was CD4+ or CD8+ T cells sorted from blood, obtained in a trial of the OX40 agonist ivuxolimab. The receptors here all came from an adult with an advanced solid tumor such as melanoma, head and neck, liver or kidney cancer.

This chain links TRBV7-8 with TRBJ2-7; D is ambiguous. Germline V gene data show CDR1 as SGHVS and CDR2 as FQNEAQ. V lost 1 base to trimming and J lost 4 bases, with 11 bases between them. The CDR3 length is 14 residues. CDR3 sequence: CASSLGVPGYEQYF. CDR3 DNA sequence: TGTGCCAGCAGCTTAGGGGTCCCGGGTTACGAGCAGTACTTC.

The chain couples TRBV9 to TRBJ1-1; no reliable D call. The V end lost 3 bases, the J end lost 1 base, and 16 bases lay between the germline ends. This CDR3 spans 16 amino acids. The germline V gene encodes CDR1 SGDLS and CDR2 YYNGEE. The CDR3 loop is CASSERGVESNTEAFF. As DNA, the CDR3 is TGTGCCAGCAGCGAAAGAGGTGTAGAATCGAACACTGAAGCTTTCTTT.

The gene calls are TRBV6-1 and TRBJ1-3; D unclear. Trimming took 0 bases from V and 0 from J, leaving 3 bases between them. The CDR3 is 14 residues long. Germline values: CDR1 MNHNS, CDR2 SASEGT. In DNA, the CDR3 is TGTGCCAGCAGTGAAGCGGGCTCTGGAAACACCATATATTTT. Translating it yields CASSEAGSGNTIYF.

V usage is TRBV5-1 and J usage is TRBJ1-1; tentatively, D is TRBD1 (5 bases). Trimming took 4 bases from V and 0 from J, leaving 13 bases between them. The CDR3 spans 15 residues. Germline V CDR1 and CDR2: SGHRS, YFSETQ. The CDR3 loop reads CASSPSGGLNTEAFF. In DNA, the CDR3 is TGCGCCAGCAGCCCCTCGGGGGGATTGAACACTGAAGCTTTCTTT.

This clone occurred once. The J gene is TRBJ1-1, the V gene TRBV5-6; D remains unclear. Trimming took off 0 bases at V and 8 bases at J, with 8 bases between the two ends. Germline-derived CDR1 and CDR2 are SGHDT and YYEEEE. The CDR3 totals 12 residues. CDR3 sequence (DNA): TGTGCCAGCAGCTTGGGTTGGGAGGAAGCTTTCTTT. Encoded protein: CASSLGWEEAFF.

This chain joins TRBV19 and TRBJ1-5, with D uncertain. The CDR3 is 15 residues long. V was clipped by 1 base and J by 0 bases, with 7 bases between them. CDR1 and CDR2 from the germline V gene are LNHDA and SQIVND (reference sequence). The DNA for the CDR3 is TGTGCCAGTAGTATAGGACGTAATAGCAATCAGCCCCAGCATTTT. Its translation is CASSIGRNSNQPQHF.

The CDR3 loop is CASTESRPDTQYF. The DNA for the CDR3 is TGTGCCAGTACAGAGTCGCGGCCAGATACGCAGTATTTT. The rearrangement links TRBV19 to TRBJ2-3; D unclear. This CDR3 has 13 amino acids. CDR1 is LNHDA, CDR2 SQIVND, per germline (reference sequence). Trimming pared 7 bases from V and 4 bases from J, leaving 12 bases between.

The chain employs TRBV30 and TRBJ2-1, with a tentative D call TRBD1 (6 bases). Germline V lookup: CDR1 GTSNPN, CDR2 SVGIG (reference sequence). The length of the CDR3 is 13 residues. V was cut by 2 bases and J by 8 bases, with 13 bases left in between. This CDR3 is CAWSKGRGDEQFF. CDR3 in DNA: TGTGCCTGGAGTAAAGGCAGGGGAGATGAGCAGTTCTTC.

J is TRBJ1-6 and V is TRBV5-1; TRBD1 might be the D (5 bases). Germline CDR1 and CDR2: SGHRS and YFSETQ. The CDR3 is 14 residues long. The ends were cut back, 6 bases at V and 9 bases at J, with 16 bases in the middle. CDR3 sequence (DNA): TGCGCCAGCACTAATCCAGGGTCAAGTTCACCCCTCCACTTT. Translated, it gives CASTNPGSSSPLHF.